The 9 T cell receptor beta chains reported below all come from one sample, sequenced in a study of blood T cell repertoires in COVID-19. Profiling relied on immunoSEQ multiplex PCR, and the TCRdb table lists in-frame clones only, not all of them. The sample has 100,000 to 150,000 clones, about 91% seen once. The sample taken for sequencing was peripheral blood. All receptors derive from a man aged 45-60 years with acute or convalescent COVID-19.

The gene calls are TRBV25-1 and TRBJ1-6; D not certain. There are 17 residues in the CDR3. Looked up from germline, CDR1 is MGHDK and CDR2 is SYGVNS. Trimming took off 2 bases at V and 2 bases at J, with 13 bases between the two ends. This CDR3 reads CASSEVASFTYNSPLHF. CDR3 coding DNA: TGTGCCAGCAGTGAAGTGGCCTCGTTTACCTATAATTCACCCCTCCACTTT.

This chain uses TRBV6-5 with TRBJ1-5, with TRBD1 as a possible D gene (6 bases). Germline V gene lookup returns CDR1 MNHEY and CDR2 SVGAGI. The CDR3 consists of 15 residues. Trimming shortened V by 6 bases and J by 6 bases, and 18 bases separated the two germline ends. The CDR3 sequence: CASSLHGGGGQPQHF. The CDR3 DNA reads TGTGCCAGCAGCCTACACGGGGGAGGGGGTCAGCCCCAGCATTTT.

The rearrangement joins TRBV10-3 to TRBJ1-2; D is uncertain. Germline CDR1 ENHRY, CDR2 SYGVKD. The CDR3 length is 15 residues. Trimming left V 10 bases short and J 8 bases short, with 26 bases between. This CDR3 is CATLATWFGSRGYTF. The CDR3 DNA is TGTGCCACCCTCGCCACGTGGTTTGGGTCTAGAGGCTACACCTTC.

This chain connects TRBV30 to TRBJ1-2; D remains ambiguous. This CDR3 is built from 13 residues. The V end was cut by 1 base, the J end by 5 bases, with 11 bases between. Germline V CDR1 and CDR2: GTSNPN, SVGIG (reference sequence). DNA of the CDR3: TGTGCCTGGAGTGAACAATTGGTGTATGGCTACACCTTC. Translated, it gives CAWSEQLVYGYTF.

The rearrangement joins TRBV3-1 (or the pseudogene TRBV3-2) to TRBJ2-3, with D hard to call. Trimming pared 1 base from V and 6 bases from J, leaving 11 bases between. CDR1 and CDR2 (germline): LGHDT, YNNKEL (reference sequence). There are 14 residues in the CDR3. CDR3 DNA: TGTGCCAGCAGCCAAGTCGCCGCACAGGATACGCAGTATTTT. It codes for CASSQVAAQDTQYF.

The chain recombines TRBV19 with TRBJ2-7; 8 bases agree with TRBD2. CDR3 size: 15 residues. V was pared by 5 bases and J by 4 bases, with 10 bases of the junction left unmatched. The germline V gene encodes CDR1 LNHDA and CDR2 SQIVND (reference sequence). The DNA of the CDR3 is TGTGCCAGTAGTCCTTATAGCGGGACTGTATACGAGCAGTACTTC. Translating it yields CASSPYSGTVYEQYF. Combining the CDR3 with reference TRBV19 and TRBJ2-7 gives the whole variable domain DGGITQSPKYLFRKEGQNVTLSCEQNLNHDAMYWYRQDPGQGLRLIYYSQIVNDFQKGDIAEGYSVSREKKESFPLTVTSAQKNPTAFYLCASSPYSGTVYEQYFGPGTRLTVT.

The chain recombines TRBV6-8 with TRBJ1-1; tentatively, D is TRBD1 (5 bases). The CDR3 consists of 15 residues. The V and J ends lost 4 bases and 3 bases respectively, with 15 bases between them. Per the germline V gene, CDR1 is MNHGY and CDR2 is SAAAGT. The CDR3 loop reads CASSLDIGGDTEAFF. For the CDR3, the DNA is TGTGCCAGCAGTTTAGACATAGGAGGGGACACTGAAGCTTTCTTT.

The genes are TRBV5-4 and TRBJ2-3; TRBD2 might be the D (6 bases). CDR1 and CDR2 (germline): SGHNT, YYREEE (reference sequence). V was trimmed by 4 bases and J by 4 bases, leaving 10 bases between them. CDR3 length: 13 residues. CDR3 nucleotides: TGTGCCAGCAGCCGGAGGGGATCAGATACGCAGTATTTT. This encodes CASSRRGSDTQYF.

This rearrangement joins TRBV10-1 to TRBJ1-2; D is perhaps TRBD1 (6 bases). CDR1 WNHNN and CDR2 SYGVQD come from the germline V gene (reference sequence). CDR3 length: 14 residues. Trimming cost V 5 bases and J 1 base, with 11 bases left between them. The CDR3 DNA reads TGCGCCAGCAGTCCGGACAGATATAACTATGGCTACACCTTC. Translation: CASSPDRYNYGYTF.